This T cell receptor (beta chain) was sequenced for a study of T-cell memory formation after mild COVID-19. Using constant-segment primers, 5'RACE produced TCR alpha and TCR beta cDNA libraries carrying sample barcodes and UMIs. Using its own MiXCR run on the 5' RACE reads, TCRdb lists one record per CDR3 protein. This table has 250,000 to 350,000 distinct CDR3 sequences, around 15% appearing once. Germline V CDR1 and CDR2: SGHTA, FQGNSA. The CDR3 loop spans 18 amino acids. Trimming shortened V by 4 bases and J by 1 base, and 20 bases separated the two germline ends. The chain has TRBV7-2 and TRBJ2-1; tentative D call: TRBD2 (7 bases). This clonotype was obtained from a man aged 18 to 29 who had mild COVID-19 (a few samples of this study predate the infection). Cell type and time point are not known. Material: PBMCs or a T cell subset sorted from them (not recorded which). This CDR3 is CASSYPRGGGRSYNEQFF. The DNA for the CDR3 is TGTGCCAGCAGCTACCCCAGGGGCGGGGGACGGTCCTACAATGAGCAGTTCTTC.